The source of this TCR beta chain is a study of shared clonotypes between healthy human individuals. In the original workflow: Filtering of immunoSEQ junctional sequences could not match full-length read filtering. Generated by immunoSEQ multiplex PCR, the TCRdb table keeps only in-frame clones and is missing some. V and J calls and clone size follow that table, whereas D and trimming were derived from the DNA. Among about 960,000 clones, more than 75% were seen once, and the ten largest hold nearly 1.5%. General observations from the study: Tissue TCR repertoires likely differ from these blood-only repertoires. Some naive CD4 clonotypes, roughly 4.7%, turned up in common across a few donors. Unshared clonotypes carried lower generation probabilities than those common to all four donors.

On this clone: The antigen remains undetermined.

This TCR derives from a man between 18 and 35 years old in good health. Sequenced input: memory CD4+ T cells sorted from blood. Subset defined: CD45RA-negative fraction.

The CDR3 here is CATFRGTGNTIYF. The CDR3 DNA is TGTGCTACCTTCCGGGGAACTGGAAACACCATATATTTT. The chain is built from TRBV7-7 and TRBJ1-3; D unclear. The CDR3 runs 13 residues. Germline V gives CDR1 SSHAT, CDR2 FNYEAQ (reference sequence). Filled out from reference TRBV7-7 and TRBJ1-3, the complete variable domain reads GAGVSQSPRYKVTKRGQDVTLRCDPISSHATLYWYQQALGQGPEFLTYFNYEAQPDKSGLPSDRFSAERPEGSISTLTIQRTEQRDSAMYRCATFRGTGNTIYFGEGSWLTVV.